This TCR beta chain was profiled in a study of blood T cell repertoires in COVID-19. Whole-study context: Samples taken during acute and convalescent COVID-19 were collected in the United States, Italy and Spain. From T cells, B-cell-depleted T cells, or PBMCs came the material, which was cDNA or gDNA.

In the original workflow: Nucleated cell number was recorded as an estimate derived from reference gene primer amplification. Profiled with immunoSEQ multiplex PCR; TCRdb holds only in-frame clones, not every one. That table supplies the V and J calls and clone size; D and trimming were determined from the DNA. The repertoire has about 280,000 clones, less than 90% of them found once; the top ten carry approximately 14%. Deletions cut 1 base from V and 0 bases from J, with 16 bases between. There are 18 residues in the CDR3. From germline, CDR1 is SGHTS and CDR2 YDEGEE. Seattle patient enrollment occurred during active infection, with longitudinal follow-up thereafter.

The clonotype comes from a woman in her 70s with COVID-19, enrolled during active disease. The V and J genes are TRBV5-8 and TRBJ2-2; D is possibly TRBD2 (6 bases). Specimen: peripheral blood. CDR3 DNA sequence: TGTGCCAGCAGCTTGCCCCCGTGGAGGGGACCGAACACCGGGGAGCTGTTTTTT. It codes for CASSLPPWRGPNTGELFF.